The clone carrying this T cell receptor (beta chain) was seen a few times. Germline V gives CDR1 WSHSY, CDR2 SAAADI. This CDR3 has 13 residues. The J segment lost 3 bases and the V segment lost 8 bases, leaving 6 bases of the junction unmatched. Method: immunoSEQ multiplex PCR; TCRdb's copy keeps in-frame clones and lacks some. The table shows under 300,000 clones, with roughly 80% occurring only once. The data were obtained in a study of blood T cell repertoires in COVID-19. Looking at the study overall: Samples representing acute and convalescent COVID-19 were sourced from the United States, Italy and Spain.

What was sequenced was peripheral blood. The receptor's source is a woman under 30 with acute or convalescent COVID-19. The V and J genes are TRBV10-2 and TRBJ2-5; 7 bases align to TRBD1. The CDR3 sequence: CASGTTGKETQYF. The CDR3 DNA reads as TGCGCCAGCGGAACGACAGGGAAAGAGACCCAGTACTTC.